A single sample is the source of the 6 T cell receptor beta chains below, sequenced in a study of pediatric ulcerative colitis. Sequencing used immunoSEQ multiplex PCR; TCRdb keeps in-frame clones, though not all of them. This table has about 36,000 clones, roughly 73% appearing once. During colonoscopy, one to two rectal pinch biopsies were collected. The sequencing sample was made of gut tissue. The receptors come from a boy between 10 and 17 years old with moderate ulcerative colitis.

The chain is built from TRBV28 and TRBJ1-5; 7 bases line up with TRBD1. The germline V gene encodes CDR1 MDHEN and CDR2 SYDVKM. The CDR3 covers 15 residues. The V gene end was trimmed by 1 base and the J gene end by 4 bases; junction bases not matched to a gene: 4. Here the CDR3 reads CASSLSQGGNQPQHF. The CDR3 DNA reads TGTGCCAGCAGTTTATCCCAGGGGGGGAATCAGCCCCAGCATTTT.

This clone appeared a few times. The CDR3 region is CASSLWTAEQPQHF. As DNA, the CDR3 is TGTGCCAGCAGTCTCTGGACGGCAGAACAGCCCCAGCATTTT. The V and J genes are TRBV28 and TRBJ1-5; D unclear. Germline V gene sequence: CDR1 MDHEN, CDR2 SYDVKM. V was pared by 5 bases and J by 7 bases, with 15 bases between. This CDR3 comprises 14 residues. Combining the CDR3 with reference TRBV28 and TRBJ1-5 gives the whole variable domain DVKVTQSSRYLVKRTGEKVFLECVQDMDHENMFWYRQDPGLGLRLIYFSYDVKMKEKGDIPEGYSVSREKKERFSLILESASTNQTSMYLCASSLWTAEQPQHFGDGTRLSIL.

The chain's CDR3 is CASSESGTYPYEQYF. CDR3 coding DNA: TGTGCCAGCAGCGAATCGGGGACTTATCCCTACGAGCAGTACTTC. The chain combines TRBV5-6 with TRBJ2-7; TRBD2 is a possible D gene (6 bases). CDR3 length equals 15 residues. The germline V and J ends were trimmed by 4 bases and 2 bases, with 16 bases remaining between them. Germline assignment: CDR1 SGHDT and CDR2 YYEEEE.

A few counts support this clone. The V gene is TRBV2, the J gene TRBJ1-1, with TRBD1 as a possible D gene (5 bases). Deletions cut 5 bases from V and 6 bases from J, with 10 bases between. The germline V gene encodes CDR1 SNHLY and CDR2 FYNNEI. This CDR3 comprises 12 residues. CDR3 DNA: TGTGCCAGCAGTAACCAAGGGGCTGAAGCTTTCTTT. Protein sequence: CASSNQGAEAFF.

The V and J genes are TRBV6-6 and TRBJ1-2; 7 positions match TRBD1. CDR3 length equals 15 residues. Germline V gene sequence: CDR1 MNHNY, CDR2 SVGAGI (reference sequence). J lost 2 bases, V lost 2 bases, and 5 bases had no gene match. The CDR3 spells CASSYPTGSNYGYTF. The CDR3 DNA sequence: TGTGCCAGCAGTTACCCGACAGGGAGCAACTATGGCTACACCTTC.

The chain is built from TRBV4-1 and TRBJ2-3, with 7 bases that match TRBD2. Per germline, CDR1 MGHRA and CDR2 YSYEKL. This CDR3 is 19 amino acids long. J was trimmed by 0 bases and V by 6 bases; bases with no gene match: 18. The DNA of the CDR3 is TGCGCCAGCAGAAGAGGTGGAGGAGCGGGGACTGATAGCACAGATACGCAGTATTTT. Its translation is CASRRGGGAGTDSTDTQYF.